The 9 T cell receptor beta chains presented below share a single source sample, sequenced in a study of blood T cell repertoires in COVID-19. TCRdb's copy holds only in-frame clones and misses some; the assay was immunoSEQ multiplex PCR. Among approximately 220,000 clones listed, 83% were seen once. The sample consisted of peripheral blood. The receptors here all came from a woman between 40 and 50 years old with active or convalescent COVID-19.

The V and J genes are TRBV6-2 or TRBV6-3 and TRBJ1-6; possible D gene TRBD1, 5 bases. This CDR3 is built from 14 residues. The V and J ends lost 2 bases and 8 bases respectively, with 10 bases between them. Germline V gene sequence: CDR1 MNHEY, CDR2 SVGEGT. CDR3 region: CASSYRGGDSPLHF. The CDR3 DNA reads TGTGCCAGCAGTTACCGGGGGGGGGATTCACCCCTCCACTTT.

The chain employs TRBV7-2 and TRBJ1-6; possibly TRBD1 for D (6 bases). The CDR3 runs to 17 residues. Germline V gene data show CDR1 as SGHTA and CDR2 as FQGNSA. V lost 1 base to trimming and J lost 0 bases, with 10 bases between them. The CDR3 region is CASSLEQGSSYNSPLHF. The CDR3 region has the DNA TGTGCCAGCAGCTTAGAGCAGGGGAGCTCCTATAATTCACCCCTCCACTTT. Full variable domain (missing parts from reference TRBV7-2 and TRBJ1-6): GAGVSQSPSNKVTEKGKDVELRCDPISGHTALYWYRQSLGQGLEFLIYFQGNSAPDKSGLPSDRFSAERTGGSVSTLTIQRTQQEDSAVYLCASSLEQGSSYNSPLHFGNGTRLTVT.

The chain uses TRBV4-1 and TRBJ1-5; 8 bases line up with TRBD1. The length of the CDR3 is 15 residues. CDR1 is MGHRA, CDR2 YSYEKL, per germline. V shed 1 base, J shed 7 bases, and the junction held 6 bases outside the gene matches. DNA of the CDR3: TGCGCCAGCAGCCAAGTTCAGGGGGCGCGGCAGCCCCAGCATTTT. As protein: CASSQVQGARQPQHF.

The chain has TRBV12-3 or TRBV12-4 and TRBJ2-1, with TRBD2 identical over 11 bases. This CDR3 has 13 residues. The V segment lost 7 bases and the J segment 9 bases; nucleotides outside the gene matches: 5. CDR3 region: CASNPSGRSEQFF. DNA of the CDR3: TGTGCCAGCAATCCTAGCGGGAGGAGTGAGCAGTTCTTC.

V gene TRBV15 combines with J gene TRBJ1-1; the D is unclear. Germline loops: CDR1 LNHNV, CDR2 YYDKDF (reference sequence). V lost 1 base and J 1 base, leaving 7 bases between the germline ends. The CDR3 spans 14 residues. DNA of the CDR3: TGTGCCACCAGCAGAGGAGGCGCGAACACTGAAGCTTTCTTT. Its protein product is CATSRGGANTEAFF.

This chain uses TRBV6-1 with TRBJ1-3, with D perhaps TRBD1 (6 bases). Trimming removed 1 base at V and 2 bases at J, with 9 bases between. The germline CDR1 and CDR2 sequences are MNHNS and SASEGT. The CDR3 is made up of 15 amino acids. The CDR3: CASSEDQGTGNTIYF. CDR3 in DNA: TGTGCCAGCAGTGAAGACCAGGGGACTGGAAACACCATATATTTT.

The V call is TRBV9, the J call TRBJ1-4, with D unclear. V lost 4 bases to trimming and J lost 1 base, with 5 bases between them. The CDR3 contains 13 residues. The germline CDR1 and CDR2 sequences are SGDLS and YYNGEE. The CDR3 DNA is TGTGCCAGCAGCCCCGGAACTAATGAAAAACTGTTTTTT. It is translated as CASSPGTNEKLFF.

The rearrangement joins TRBV11-2 to TRBJ2-7, with 8 bases identical to TRBD1. Germline lookup yields CDR1 SGHAT and CDR2 FQNNGV. The J segment lost 3 bases and the V segment lost 2 bases, leaving 9 bases of the junction unmatched. This CDR3 is 16 amino acids long. The chain's CDR3 is CASSLLYQGAVYEQYF. The CDR3, as DNA: TGTGCCAGCAGCTTACTCTACCAGGGGGCCGTCTACGAGCAGTACTTC. Supplemented by reference TRBV11-2 and TRBJ2-7, the full variable domain reads EAGVAQSPRYKIIEKRQSVAFWCNPISGHATLYWYQQILGQGPKLLIQFQNNGVVDDSQLPKDRFSAERLKGVDSTLKIQPAKLEDSAVYLCASSLLYQGAVYEQYFGPGTRLTVT.

The chain carries TRBV5-5 and TRBJ2-5; D unclear. V gave up 2 bases and J gave up 0 bases, with 8 bases separating them. CDR1 and CDR2 (germline): SGHKS, YYEKEE (reference sequence). The CDR3 has 14 amino acids. CDR3 DNA sequence: TGTGCCAGCAGCTTCCCGCAGTACCAAGAGACCCAGTACTTC. Translating it yields CASSFPQYQETQYF.